Shown below are 2 T cell receptor beta chains from a single sample sequenced in a study of cytomegalovirus exposure and HLA in healthy donors. PCR amplification relied on 60 Vbeta primers (plus 13 Jbeta primers). Here immunoSEQ multiplex PCR was the method, and the copy in TCRdb shows in-frame clones only, minus some. The top ten hold approximately 2.2% of the sample, which has about 89,000 clones, roughly 67% seen once. The sample comprised PBMCs. Every receptor here comes from a human donor in good health.

The V gene is TRBV7-3, the J gene TRBJ2-2; 10 bases match TRBD1. Per the germline V gene, CDR1 is SGHTA and CDR2 is FQGTGA. V was clipped by 1 base and J by 7 bases; unmatched bases: 3. This CDR3 comprises 15 residues. The CDR3 region is CASSLRQGAVGELFF. CDR3 DNA: TGTGCCAGCAGCTTAAGACAGGGGGCAGTCGGGGAGCTGTTTTTT.

This chain uses TRBV15 with TRBJ1-2, with D uncertain. Germline loops: CDR1 LNHNV, CDR2 YYDKDF (reference sequence). Trimming shortened V by 5 bases and J by 5 bases, and 9 bases separated the two germline ends. The length of the CDR3 is 12 residues. The CDR3 sequence is CATSGGPYGYTF. CDR3 bases: TGTGCCACCAGCGGCGGGCCATATGGCTACACCTTC. Full variable domain (remainder filled in from reference TRBV15 and TRBJ1-2): DAMVIQNPRYQVTQFGKPVTLSCSQTLNHNVMYWYQQKSSQAPKLLFHYYDKDFNNEADTPDNFQSRRPNTSFCFLDIRSPGLGDTAMYLCATSGGPYGYTFGSGTRLTVV.